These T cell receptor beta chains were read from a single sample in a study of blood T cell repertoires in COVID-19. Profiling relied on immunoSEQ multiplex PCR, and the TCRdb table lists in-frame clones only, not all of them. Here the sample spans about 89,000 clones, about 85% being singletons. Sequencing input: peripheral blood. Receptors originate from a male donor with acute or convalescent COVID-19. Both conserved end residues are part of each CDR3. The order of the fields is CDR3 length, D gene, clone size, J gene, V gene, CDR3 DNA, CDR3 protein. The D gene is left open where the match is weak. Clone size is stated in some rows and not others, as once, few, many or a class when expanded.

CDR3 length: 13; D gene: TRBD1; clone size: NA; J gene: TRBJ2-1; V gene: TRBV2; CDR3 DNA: TGTGCCAGCTCGGGGACAGGGACGAATGAGCAGTTCTTC; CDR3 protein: CASSGTGTNEQFF
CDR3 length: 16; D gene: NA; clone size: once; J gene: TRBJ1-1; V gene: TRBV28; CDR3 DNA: TGTGCCAGCAGTTTACCCCCGGGGGTCGTGGGAACTGAAGCTTTCTTT; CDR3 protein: CASSLPPGVVGTEAFF
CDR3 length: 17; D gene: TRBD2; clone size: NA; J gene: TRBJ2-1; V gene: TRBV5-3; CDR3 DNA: TGTGCCAGGGGCTTTAGCGGGGGGCCGTGGTCCTACAATGAGCAGTTCTTC; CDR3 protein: CARGFSGGPWSYNEQFF
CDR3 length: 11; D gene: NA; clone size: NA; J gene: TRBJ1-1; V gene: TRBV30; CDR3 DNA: TGTGCCTGGAGTTCTTTAGTTGAAGCTTTCTTT; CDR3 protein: CAWSSLVEAFF
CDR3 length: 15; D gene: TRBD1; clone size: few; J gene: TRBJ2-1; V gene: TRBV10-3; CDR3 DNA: TGTGCCATCGGAGGACAGGGGAGCTCCTACAATGAGCAGTTCTTC; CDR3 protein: CAIGGQGSSYNEQFF
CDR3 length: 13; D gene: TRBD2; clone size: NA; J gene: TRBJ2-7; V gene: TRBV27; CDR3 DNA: TGTGCCAGCGGCCGGAGAGCGGGGTACGAGCAGTACTTC; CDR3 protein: CASGRRAGYEQYF
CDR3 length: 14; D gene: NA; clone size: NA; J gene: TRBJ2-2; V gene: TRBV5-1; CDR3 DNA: TGCGCCAGCAACCAGGGGACCACCACCGGGGAGCTGTTTTTT; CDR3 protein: CASNQGTTTGELFF
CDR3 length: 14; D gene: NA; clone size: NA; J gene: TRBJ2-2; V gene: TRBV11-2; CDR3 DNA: TGTGCCAGCAGCTTAGCGGGGTACGGCGGGGAGCTGTTTTTT; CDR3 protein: CASSLAGYGGELFF
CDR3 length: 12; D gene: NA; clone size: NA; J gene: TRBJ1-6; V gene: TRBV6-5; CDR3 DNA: TGTGCCAGCAGTTATCGGAATTCACCCCTCCACTTT; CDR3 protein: CASSYRNSPLHF
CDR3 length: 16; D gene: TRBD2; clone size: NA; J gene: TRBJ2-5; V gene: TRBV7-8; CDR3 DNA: TGTGCCAGCAGCGACGGGAGTAGCGGGGGGCTAGAGACCCAGTACTTC; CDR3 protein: CASSDGSSGGLETQYF
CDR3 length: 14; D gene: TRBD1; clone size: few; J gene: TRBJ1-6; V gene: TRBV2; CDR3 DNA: TGTGCCAGCAACGTGGGACAGGGGGGTTCACCCCTCCACTTT; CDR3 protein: CASNVGQGGSPLHF
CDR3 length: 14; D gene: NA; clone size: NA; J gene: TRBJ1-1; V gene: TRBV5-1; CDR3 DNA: TGCGCCAGCAGCCAGGCGGGGGGGAACACTGAAGCTTTCTTT; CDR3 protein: CASSQAGGNTEAFF
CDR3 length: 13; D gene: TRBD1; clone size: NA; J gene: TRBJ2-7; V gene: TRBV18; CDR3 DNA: TGTGCCAGCTCACTATGGGACAGCTACGAGCAGTACTTC; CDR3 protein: CASSLWDSYEQYF
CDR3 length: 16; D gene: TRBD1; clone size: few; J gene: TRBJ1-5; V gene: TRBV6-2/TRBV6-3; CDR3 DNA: TGTGCCAGCAGTGACCATACAGGGGCCTTCAATCAGCCCCAGCATTTT; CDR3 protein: CASSDHTGAFNQPQHF
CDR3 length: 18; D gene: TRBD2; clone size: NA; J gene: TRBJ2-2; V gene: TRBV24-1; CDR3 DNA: TGTGCCACCAGTGATTGGGGGAGGGCAGGACAGAACACCGGGGAGCTGTTTTTT; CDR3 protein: CATSDWGRAGQNTGELFF
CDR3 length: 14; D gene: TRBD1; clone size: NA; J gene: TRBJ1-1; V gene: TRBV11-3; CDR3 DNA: TGTGCCAGCAGCCCCGACAGGGATAACACTGAAGCTTTCTTT; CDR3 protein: CASSPDRDNTEAFF
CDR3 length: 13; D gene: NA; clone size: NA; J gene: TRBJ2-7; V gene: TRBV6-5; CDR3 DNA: TGTGCCAGCAGCCCCGACATCAGATACGAGCAGTACTTC; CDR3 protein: CASSPDIRYEQYF
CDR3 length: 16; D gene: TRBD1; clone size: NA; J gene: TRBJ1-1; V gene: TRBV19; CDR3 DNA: TGTGCCAGTAGTTCTGGGACAGGGGCCTCGAACACTGAAGCTTTCTTT; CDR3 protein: CASSSGTGASNTEAFF
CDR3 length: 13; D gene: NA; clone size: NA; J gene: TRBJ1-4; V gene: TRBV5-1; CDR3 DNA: TGCGCCAGCAGCTATGGAGAGAATGAAAAACTGTTTTTT; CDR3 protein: CASSYGENEKLFF
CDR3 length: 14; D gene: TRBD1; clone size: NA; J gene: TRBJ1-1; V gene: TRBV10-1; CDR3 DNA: TGCGCCAGCACTAAGACAGGGGAAATGACTGAAGCTTTCTTT; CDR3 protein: CASTKTGEMTEAFF
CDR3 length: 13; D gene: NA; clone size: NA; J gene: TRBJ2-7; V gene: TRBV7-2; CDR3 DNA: TGTGCCAGCAGCTTTGCAGGGACCTACGAGCAGTACTTC; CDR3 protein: CASSFAGTYEQYF
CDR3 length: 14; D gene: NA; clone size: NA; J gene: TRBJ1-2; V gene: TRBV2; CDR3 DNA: TGTGCCAGCATAAGGGAGGTGGGCGAATATGGCTACACCTTC; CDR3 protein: CASIREVGEYGYTF
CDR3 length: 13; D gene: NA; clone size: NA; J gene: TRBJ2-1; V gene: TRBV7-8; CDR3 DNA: TGTGCCAGCAGCTGGCGGCTCTACAATGAGCAGTTCTTC; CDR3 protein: CASSWRLYNEQFF
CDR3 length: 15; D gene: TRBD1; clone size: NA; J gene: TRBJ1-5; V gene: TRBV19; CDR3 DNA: TGTGCCAGTAGTTACTACAGGGGAAGGAATCAGCCCCAGCATTTT; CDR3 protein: CASSYYRGRNQPQHF
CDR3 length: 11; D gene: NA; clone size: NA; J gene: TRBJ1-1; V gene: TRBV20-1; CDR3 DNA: TGCAGTGCTAGAGTTCAGGGCAAAACTTTCTTT; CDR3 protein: CSARVQGKTFF
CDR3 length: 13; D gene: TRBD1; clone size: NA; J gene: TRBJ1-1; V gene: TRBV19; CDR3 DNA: TGTGCCAGTATGGGATCCGACAGGGCTGAAGCTTTCTTT; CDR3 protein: CASMGSDRAEAFF
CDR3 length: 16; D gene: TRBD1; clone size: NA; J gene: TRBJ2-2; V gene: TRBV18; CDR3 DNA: TGTGCCAGCTCACCACAGGGGGCGCGTAACACCGGGGAGCTGTTTTTT; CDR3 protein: CASSPQGARNTGELFF
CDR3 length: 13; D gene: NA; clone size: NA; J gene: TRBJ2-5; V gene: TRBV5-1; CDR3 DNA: TGCGCCAGCGGGGCGGAGGGGCAAGAGACCCAGTACTTC; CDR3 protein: CASGAEGQETQYF
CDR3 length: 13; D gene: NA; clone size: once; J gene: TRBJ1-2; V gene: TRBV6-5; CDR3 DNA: TGTGCCAGCAGGGACACTACTAACTATGGCTACACCTTC; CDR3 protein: CASRDTTNYGYTF
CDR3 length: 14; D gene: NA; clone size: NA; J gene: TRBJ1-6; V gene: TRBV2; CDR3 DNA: TGTGCCAGCAGTGGGCAGGGGTCGAATTCACCCCTCCACTTT; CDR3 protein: CASSGQGSNSPLHF